Listed below are T cell receptor beta chains from one sample, sequenced in a study. TCRdb re-analysed the 5' RACE reads in MiXCR, keeping a single row per CDR3 protein. The sample contains 55,000 or so distinct CDR3 sequences, about a fifth of which appear only once. Input material: tumor-infiltrating Tregs sorted from the breast tumor. The receptors shown here come from a female donor with breast cancer. The CDR3 runs from the conserved cysteine through the conserved F or W. A D gene is named only where the DNA matches it firmly. Only part of the rows carry a size: once, few, many, or a class if the clone is expanded.

D gene	J gene	CDR3 length	clone size	V gene	CDR3 DNA	CDR3 protein
.	TRBJ2-7	15	few	TRBV7-2	TGTGCCAGCAGCTTAGCCTCGGACAGTTCGTACGAGCAGTACTTC	CASSLASDSSYEQYF
.	TRBJ1-1	14	many	TRBV7-2	TGTGCCAGCAGCTTAGCGGGGGGGCGCACTGAAGCTTTCTTT	CASSLAGGRTEAFF
.	TRBJ2-6	13	many	TRBV5-1	TGCGCCAGCAAATCCTCTGGGGCCAACGTCCTGACTTTC	CASKSSGANVLTF
.	TRBJ2-7	13	few	TRBV7-8	TGTGCCAGCAGGGGGGCGTTTAGGAACGAGCAGTACTTC	CASRGAFRNEQYF
.	TRBJ1-2	14	.	TRBV2	TGTGCCAGCAGTGAAGGGGTGCCTAACTATGGCTACACCTTC	CASSEGVPNYGYTF
TRBD1	TRBJ2-7	13	many	TRBV6-5	TGTGCCAGCAGACGGGACAGGGGGGGAGAGCAGTACTTC	CASRRDRGGEQYF
.	TRBJ1-5	15	.	TRBV28	TGTGCCAGCAGTCTCGTTGAAAGGGTAGCTCAGCCCCAGCATTTT	CASSLVERVAQPQHF
TRBD1	TRBJ2-1	14	medium-sized	TRBV5-1	TGCGCCAGCTCAGGGGGAAGTTCCTACAATGAGCAGTTCTTC	CASSGGSSYNEQFF
.	TRBJ1-2	13	few	TRBV5-1	TGCGCCAGCAGCTTAGACCGCGCTGGGGGCTACACCTTC	CASSLDRAGGYTF
.	TRBJ2-3	15	few	TRBV20-1	TGCAGTGCTAAGGGTAGCGGAAGGGTTACAGATACGCAGTATTTT	CSAKGSGRVTDTQYF
TRBD2	TRBJ2-2	13	few	TRBV10-3	TGTGCCATCATTGGGACTAGGTACGGGGAGCTGTTTTTT	CAIIGTRYGELFF
.	TRBJ2-7	14	few	TRBV28	TGTGCCAGCAGCCCTGCGATCGGGAGACACGAGCAGTACTTC	CASSPAIGRHEQYF
TRBD1	TRBJ2-7	14	few	TRBV28	TGTGCCAGCAATTCGGGACAGAGAACCGACGAGCAGTACTTC	CASNSGQRTDEQYF
TRBD1	TRBJ1-5	15	many	TRBV5-1	TGCGCCAGCAGCTTGGAGGGGGCATCGGATCAGCCCCAGCATTTT	CASSLEGASDQPQHF
.	TRBJ1-2	12	few	TRBV12-3/TRBV12-4	TGTGCCAGCGGGACTTCTAACTATGGCTACACCTTC	CASGTSNYGYTF
.	TRBJ1-5	14	.	TRBV7-8	TGTGCCAGCAGCCTTTCGGACAGCAATCAGCCCCAGCATTTT	CASSLSDSNQPQHF
TRBD1	TRBJ1-1	14	many	TRBV20-1	TGCAGTGCTAGCTGGACAGGAGAGGGGACTGAAGCTTTCTTT	CSASWTGEGTEAFF
TRBD1	TRBJ1-1	16	.	TRBV4-1	TGCGCCAGCAGCCGTCGCCCGGGACAGAAGAACACTGAAGCTTTCTTT	CASSRRPGQKNTEAFF
.	TRBJ1-2	15	.	TRBV5-1	TGCGCCAGCAGCTTGGACGGCAGTTATAACTATGGCTACACCTTC	CASSLDGSYNYGYTF
TRBD2	TRBJ2-7	17	.	TRBV4-1	TGCGCCAGCAGCCCGGGGGGTAGGGACTCTAAAACCTACGAGCAGTACTTC	CASSPGGRDSKTYEQYF
.	TRBJ1-1	14	.	TRBV5-1	TGCGCCAGCAGCTTTGACGCGATGAACACTGAAGCTTTCTTT	CASSFDAMNTEAFF
.	TRBJ1-1	12	.	TRBV10-3	TGTGCCATCAGTGAGTTAGGGGCCAGAGCTTTCTTT	CAISELGARAFF
.	TRBJ1-5	15	.	TRBV7-2	TGTGCCAGCAGCTTATCGGCAGGTAGCAATCAGCCCCAGCATTTT	CASSLSAGSNQPQHF
.	TRBJ2-1	17	few	TRBV9	TGTGCCAGCAGCCTTATAACGTTAGAGAGCGGCTACAATGAGCAGTTCTTC	CASSLITLESGYNEQFF
TRBD2	TRBJ2-1	16	many	TRBV7-3	TGTGCCAGCAGCCGACAAGCGGGAGGGGGGTACAATGAGCAGTTCTTC	CASSRQAGGGYNEQFF
.	TRBJ2-7	19	.	TRBV15	TGTGCCACCAGCAGAGATAGGTTCGGGCCGGGATACAACTCCTACGAGCAGTACTTC	CATSRDRFGPGYNSYEQYF
.	TRBJ1-2	12	.	TRBV30	TGTGCCTGGAACCATAGGGCGGATGGCTACACCTTC	CAWNHRADGYTF
.	TRBJ1-2	14	few	TRBV6-5	TGTGCCAGCAGTTACGATGGCGGAAACTATGGCTACACCTTC	CASSYDGGNYGYTF
TRBD1	TRBJ1-3	14	few	TRBV6-6	TGTGCCGCGGGAGGACAGGGGTTCGGAAACACCATATATTTT	CAAGGQGFGNTIYF
.	TRBJ1-2	12	.	TRBV19	TGTGCCAGTAGTATCGGGAGATATGGCTACACCTTC	CASSIGRYGYTF
TRBD2	TRBJ2-2	17	few	TRBV18	TGTGCCAGCTCACACCTAGCGGAACCAAAGAGCACCGGGGAGCTGTTTTTT	CASSHLAEPKSTGELFF
TRBD2	TRBJ2-5	17	.	TRBV28	TGTGCCAGCAGTCCATGGACCAGCGGGAGCCGTAAGGAGACCCAGTACTTC	CASSPWTSGSRKETQYF
TRBD1	TRBJ1-1	15	few	TRBV5-1	TGCGCCAGCAGCACCGGACAGGTAGTGAACACTGAAGCTTTCTTT	CASSTGQVVNTEAFF
.	TRBJ2-1	17	.	TRBV21-1	TGTGCCAGCACCGCGCCGCCCGGGACAGGGGGGAGAAATGAGCAGTTCTTC	CASTAPPGTGGRNEQFF
.	TRBJ2-7	13	many	TRBV29-1	TGCAGCGTCCCCGGGACGGCCTCCTACGAGCAGTACTTC	CSVPGTASYEQYF
.	TRBJ2-3	17	many	TRBV6-7	TGTGCCAGCAGTTACCCCCCCAAGGAAACTAGCACAGATACGCAGTATTTT	CASSYPPKETSTDTQYF